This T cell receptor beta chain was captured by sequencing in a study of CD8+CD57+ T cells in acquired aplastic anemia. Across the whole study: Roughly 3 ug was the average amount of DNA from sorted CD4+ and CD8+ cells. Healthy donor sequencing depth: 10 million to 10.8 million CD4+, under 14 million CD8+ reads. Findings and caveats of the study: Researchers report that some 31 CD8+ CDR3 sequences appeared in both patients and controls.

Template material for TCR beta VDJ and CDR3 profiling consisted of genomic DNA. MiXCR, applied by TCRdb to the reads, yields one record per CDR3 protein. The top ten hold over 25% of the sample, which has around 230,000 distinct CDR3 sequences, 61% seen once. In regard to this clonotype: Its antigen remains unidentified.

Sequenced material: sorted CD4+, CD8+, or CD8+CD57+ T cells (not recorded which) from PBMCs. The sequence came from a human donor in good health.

CDR3 sequence reads: CSAKDPLRGDGNSPLHF. CDR3 bases: TGCAGTGCTAAGGACCCCCTACGTGGCGATGGGAACTCACCCCTCCACTTT. The chain combines TRBV20-1 with TRBJ1-6; D is unresolved. This CDR3 region has 17 residues. The V end lost 4 bases, the J end lost 10 bases, and 26 bases lay between the germline ends. From germline, CDR1 is DFQATT and CDR2 SNEGSKA (reference sequence).